This T cell receptor (beta chain) was recorded in a study of TIL therapy for anti-PD-1-resistant metastatic lung cancer. General observations from the study: Compared with baseline intratumoral T cells, expanded TIL cultures were more clonal and less diverse (roughly 6.5% vs 31%). Many TIL product clones were absent from baseline tumor, suggesting clonal contraction. Patients were highly selected, enriched for treatment-naive, never-smoker and oncogene-addicted cases.

The CDR3 loop spans 16 amino acids. The V end was cut by 4 bases, the J end by 0 bases, with 14 bases between. CDR1 and CDR2 from the germline V gene are SGHVS and FQNEAQ. Indicated time point: pre-treatment sample, taken before nivolumab and TIL therapy. The tumor samples were excised metastases, mostly pleural nodules or supraclavicular lymph nodes. Sequencing used immunoSEQ v3. The repertoire was sequenced with immunoSEQ multiplex PCR; TCRdb's copy has only in-frame clones and lacks some. In the table there are approximately 9,400 clones, about 55% of which are singletons. This clone occurred a few times. Its antigen is undetermined.

The source material was tumor tissue, sampled at baseline. The receptor was derived from a person aged 30 to 80 with non-small cell lung cancer. The gene calls are TRBV7-8 and TRBJ2-3; D might be TRBD1 (6 bases). CDR3 in amino acids: CASSSQGPLSTDTQYF. Here the CDR3 DNA reads TGTGCCAGCAGCTCACAGGGACCACTGAGCACAGATACGCAGTATTTT.